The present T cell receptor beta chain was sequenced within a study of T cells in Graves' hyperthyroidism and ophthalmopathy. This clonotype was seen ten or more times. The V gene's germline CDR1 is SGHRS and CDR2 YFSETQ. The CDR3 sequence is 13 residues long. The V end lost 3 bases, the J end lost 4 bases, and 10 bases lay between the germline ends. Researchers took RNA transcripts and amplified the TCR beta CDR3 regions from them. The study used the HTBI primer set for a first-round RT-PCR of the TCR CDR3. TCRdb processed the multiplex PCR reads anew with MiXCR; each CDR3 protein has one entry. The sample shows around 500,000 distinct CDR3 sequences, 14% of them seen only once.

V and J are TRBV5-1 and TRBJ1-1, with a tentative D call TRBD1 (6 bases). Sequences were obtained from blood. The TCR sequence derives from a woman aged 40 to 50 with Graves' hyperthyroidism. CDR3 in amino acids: CASSWTEGTEAFF. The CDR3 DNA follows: TGCGCCAGCAGCTGGACAGAGGGCACTGAAGCTTTCTTT.